These 6 T cell receptor beta chains were sequenced from one sample in a study of blood T cell repertoires in COVID-19. Using immunoSEQ multiplex PCR, the repertoire was profiled, and TCRdb retains in-frame clones only, with some absent. Here the sample spans under 400,000 clones, approximately 86% being singletons. The sequencing sample was made of PBMCs or T cells enriched from blood (not recorded which). These receptors came from a middle-aged woman with acute COVID-19.

The chain has TRBV5-1 and TRBJ1-1; maybe TRBD1 (5 bases). CDR3 size: 13 residues. Trimming pared 0 bases from V and 5 bases from J, leaving 8 bases between. Germline loops: CDR1 SGHRS, CDR2 YFSETQ. The CDR3 DNA is TGCGCCAGCAGCTTGGTTCAGGGAACTGAAGCTTTCTTT. Its protein is CASSLVQGTEAFF.

The rearrangement uses TRBV7-9 and TRBJ2-2, with no clear D. Germline values: CDR1 SEHNR, CDR2 FQNEAQ (reference sequence). The CDR3 is made up of 15 amino acids. V shed 1 base and J shed 3 bases, with 9 bases lying between them. The DNA for the CDR3 is TGTGCCAGCAGCTTAGGGGCAAGTCACACCGGGGAGCTGTTTTTT. Its translation is CASSLGASHTGELFF.

The gene calls are TRBV7-2 and TRBJ2-2, with 8 nucleotides matching TRBD2. The CDR3 is made up of 15 amino acids. From germline, CDR1 is SGHTA and CDR2 FQGNSA. V shed 0 bases and J 5 bases; nucleotides not matched to a gene: 2. For the CDR3, the DNA is TGTGCCAGCAGCTTAGCGGGACTAGAGACCGGGGAGCTGTTTTTT. Encoded protein: CASSLAGLETGELFF.

This clone was picked up one time. This rearrangement joins TRBV5-6 to TRBJ1-1; tentative D call: TRBD1 (5 bases). Germline lookup yields CDR1 SGHDT and CDR2 YYEEEE. The germline V and J ends were trimmed by 4 bases and 1 base, with 17 bases remaining between them. CDR3 size: 16 residues. CDR3 sequence reads: CASSPNTGLSNTEAFF. The DNA for the CDR3 is TGTGCCAGCAGCCCTAATACGGGACTCTCGAACACTGAAGCTTTCTTT.

The V call is TRBV7-9, the J call TRBJ2-7, with D maybe TRBD2 (5 bases). The CDR3 is made up of 14 amino acids. Germline CDR1 and CDR2: SEHNR and FQNEAQ (reference sequence). V was clipped by 1 base and J by 6 bases, with 13 bases between them. The CDR3 sequence is CASSLGRTSGEQYF. The CDR3 DNA sequence: TGTGCCAGCAGCTTAGGGAGGACTTCCGGCGAGCAGTACTTC. Full variable domain (rest looked up from reference TRBV7-9 and TRBJ2-7): DTGVSQNPRHKITKRGQNVTFRCDPISEHNRLYWYRQTLGQGPEFLTYFQNEAQLEKSRLLSDRFSAERPKGSFSTLEIQRTEQGDSAMYLCASSLGRTSGEQYFGPGTRLTVT.

A remark on this clone: Other DNA sequences in the sample encode the same CDR3. The chain has TRBV7-2 and TRBJ2-1; 11 nucleotides match TRBD2. Germline V CDR1 and CDR2: SGHTA, FQGNSA. The CDR3 spans 15 residues. With V trimmed by 1 base and J by 7 bases, 3 bases remained unmatched. This chain's CDR3 is CASSLDSGRANEQFF. The CDR3 DNA is TGTGCCAGCAGCTTAGATAGCGGGAGGGCGAATGAGCAGTTCTTC.